This TCR beta chain was obtained from a study of blood T cell repertoires in COVID-19. Study details: Samples representing acute and convalescent COVID-19 were sourced from the United States, Italy and Spain. From T cells, B-cell-depleted T cells, or PBMCs came the material, which was cDNA or gDNA.

There are 14 residues in the CDR3. Trimming removed 4 bases at V and 2 bases at J, with 12 bases between. Germline loops: CDR1 SGHDT, CDR2 YYEEEE. Original processing notes: Nucleated cell counts were estimated from reference gene primer amplification. Assay used: immunoSEQ multiplex PCR; TCRdb lists only in-frame clones, some missing. That table gives V, J and clone size, and the DNA gave D and trimming. This table has roughly 140,000 clones, approximately 90% appearing once. This clone came up a few times. This TCR was recovered from a human donor in a cohort sampled during active COVID-19. The chain employs TRBV5-6 and TRBJ1-2, with D hard to call. Sequencing used peripheral blood. The CDR3 DNA reads TGTGCCAGCAGCATCGGGGAGATCAACTATGGCTACACCTTC. Amino acid sequence: CASSIGEINYGYTF.